The subject of this entry is one TCR beta chain. Antigen specificity is unknown. The CDR3 consists of 15 residues. V lost 5 bases and J 1 base, leaving 14 bases between the germline ends. This sample stems from a study of CD8+CD57+ T cells in acquired aplastic anemia. Study-level background: Sorted CD4+ plus CD8+ cells gave DNA averaging 3.2 ug.

Patients chosen for sequencing had CD8+CD57+ cells that had expanded, as shown by flow cytometry. Patients were therapy-naive when their blood was sampled. Study outcomes and limitations: Patients and controls shared about 30 CD8+ CDR3 sequences. A significant difference in CD8+ Simpson's diversity between patients and controls was not found.

TCR beta VDJ and CDR3 profiles were obtained from a genomic DNA template. TCRdb reprocessed the reads via MiXCR and lists one record per CDR3 protein. Of approximately 160,000 distinct CDR3 sequences detected, more than 45% appear once; the ten largest clones hold 2.5% to 4%. Sequenced input: sorted CD4+, CD8+, or CD8+CD57+ T cells (not recorded which) from PBMCs. This TCR derives from a human donor with aplastic anemia. V and J are TRBV12-3 or TRBV12-4 and TRBJ1-1, with D perhaps matching TRBD1 (5 bases). The CDR3 sequence is CASSTRGETNTEAFF. DNA of the CDR3: TGTGCCAGCAGTACCCGGGGGGAGACGAACACTGAAGCTTTCTTT.